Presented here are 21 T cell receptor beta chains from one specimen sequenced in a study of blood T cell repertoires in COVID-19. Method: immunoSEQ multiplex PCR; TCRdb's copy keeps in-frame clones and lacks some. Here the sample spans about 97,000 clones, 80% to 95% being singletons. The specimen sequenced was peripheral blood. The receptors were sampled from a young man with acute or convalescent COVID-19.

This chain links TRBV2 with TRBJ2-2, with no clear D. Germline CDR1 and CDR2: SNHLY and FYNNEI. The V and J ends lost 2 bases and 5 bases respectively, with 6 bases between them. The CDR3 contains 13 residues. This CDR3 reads CASSERPTGELFF. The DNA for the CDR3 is TGTGCCAGCAGTGAACGTCCGACCGGGGAGCTGTTTTTT.

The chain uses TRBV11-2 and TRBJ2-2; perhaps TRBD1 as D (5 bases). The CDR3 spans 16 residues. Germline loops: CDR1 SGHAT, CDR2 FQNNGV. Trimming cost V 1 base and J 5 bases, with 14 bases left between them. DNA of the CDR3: TGTGCCAGCAGCTTAGTATCAGGGCCGCAAACCGGGGAGCTGTTTTTT. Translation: CASSLVSGPQTGELFF. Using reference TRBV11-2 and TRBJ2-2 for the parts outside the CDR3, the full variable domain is EAGVAQSPRYKIIEKRQSVAFWCNPISGHATLYWYQQILGQGPKLLIQFQNNGVVDDSQLPKDRFSAERLKGVDSTLKIQPAKLEDSAVYLCASSLVSGPQTGELFFGEGSRLTVL.

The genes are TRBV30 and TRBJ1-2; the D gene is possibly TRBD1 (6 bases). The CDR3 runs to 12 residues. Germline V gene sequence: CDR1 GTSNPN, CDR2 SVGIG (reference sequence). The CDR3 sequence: CVLQGTSYGYTF. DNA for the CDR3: TGTGTCCTACAAGGGACATCCTATGGCTACACCTTC.

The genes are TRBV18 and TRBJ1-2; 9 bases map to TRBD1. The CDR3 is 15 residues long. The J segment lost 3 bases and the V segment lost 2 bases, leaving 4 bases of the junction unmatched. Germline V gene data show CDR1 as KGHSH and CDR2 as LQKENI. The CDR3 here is CASSPGTGNYYGYTF. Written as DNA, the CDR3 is TGTGCCAGCTCACCAGGGACAGGGAATTACTATGGCTACACCTTC. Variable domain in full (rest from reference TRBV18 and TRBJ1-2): NAGVMQNPRHLVRRRGQEARLRCSPMKGHSHVYWYRQLPEEGLKFMVYLQKENIIDESGMPKERFSAEFPKEGPSILRIQQVVRGDSAAYFCASSPGTGNYYGYTFGSGTRLTVV.

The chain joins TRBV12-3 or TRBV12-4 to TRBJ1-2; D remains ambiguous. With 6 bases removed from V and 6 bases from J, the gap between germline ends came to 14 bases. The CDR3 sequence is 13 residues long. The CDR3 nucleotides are TGTGCCAGCAGGGACTCAGGACGGGATGGCTACACCTTC. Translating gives CASRDSGRDGYTF.

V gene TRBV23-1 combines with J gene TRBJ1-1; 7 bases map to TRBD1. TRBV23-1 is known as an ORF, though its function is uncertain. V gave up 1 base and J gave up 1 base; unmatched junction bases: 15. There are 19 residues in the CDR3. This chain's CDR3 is CASSQYLDRLSIRNTEAFF. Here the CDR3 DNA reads TGCGCCAGCAGTCAATATTTGGACAGGCTCAGTATTAGGAACACTGAAGCTTTCTTT.

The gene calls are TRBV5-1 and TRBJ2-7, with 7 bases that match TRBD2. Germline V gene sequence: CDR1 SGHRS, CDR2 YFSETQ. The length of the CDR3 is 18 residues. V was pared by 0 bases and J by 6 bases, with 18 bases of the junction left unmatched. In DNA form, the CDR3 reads TGCGCCAGCAGCTTGGCCGGGGGGAAGGGAAAGAGTAGTCGCGAGCAGTACTTC. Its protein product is CASSLAGGKGKSSREQYF.

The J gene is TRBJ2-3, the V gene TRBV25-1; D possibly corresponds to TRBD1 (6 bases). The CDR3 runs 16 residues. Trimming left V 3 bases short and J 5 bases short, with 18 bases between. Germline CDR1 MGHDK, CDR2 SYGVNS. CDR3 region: CASSELQGWTKDTQYF. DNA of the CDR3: TGTGCCAGCAGTGAGTTACAGGGCTGGACCAAAGATACGCAGTATTTT.

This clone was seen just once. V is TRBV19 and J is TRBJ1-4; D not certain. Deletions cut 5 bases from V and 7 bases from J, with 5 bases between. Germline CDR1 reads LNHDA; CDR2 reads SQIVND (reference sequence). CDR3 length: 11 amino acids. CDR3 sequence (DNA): TGTGCCAGTAGTGCGGGTGAAAAACTGTTTTTT. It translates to CASSAGEKLFF.

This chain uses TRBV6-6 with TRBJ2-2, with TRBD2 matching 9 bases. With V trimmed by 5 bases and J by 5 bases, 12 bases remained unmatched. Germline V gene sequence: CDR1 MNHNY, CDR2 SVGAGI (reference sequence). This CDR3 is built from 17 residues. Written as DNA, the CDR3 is TGTGCCAGCAGTCGACAGAAACCGGGACTAGCAACCGGGGAGCTGTTTTTT. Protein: CASSRQKPGLATGELFF.

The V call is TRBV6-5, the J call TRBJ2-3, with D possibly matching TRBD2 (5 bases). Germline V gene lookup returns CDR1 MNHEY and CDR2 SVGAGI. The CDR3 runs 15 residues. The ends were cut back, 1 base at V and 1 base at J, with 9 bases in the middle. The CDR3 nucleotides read TGTGCCAGCAGTTACTACGGGAAGGGCACAGATACGCAGTATTTT. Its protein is CASSYYGKGTDTQYF.

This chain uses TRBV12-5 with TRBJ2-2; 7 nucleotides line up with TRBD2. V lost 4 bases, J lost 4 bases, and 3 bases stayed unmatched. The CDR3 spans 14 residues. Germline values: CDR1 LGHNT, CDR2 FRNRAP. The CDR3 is CASGSGLTTGELFF. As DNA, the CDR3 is TGTGCTAGTGGTTCGGGACTAACCACCGGGGAGCTGTTTTTT. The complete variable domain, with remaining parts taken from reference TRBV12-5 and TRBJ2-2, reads DARVTQTPRHKVTEMGQEVTMRCQPILGHNTVFWYRQTMMQGLELLAYFRNRAPLDDSGMPKDRFSAEMPDATLATLKIQPSEPRDSAVYFCASGSGLTTGELFFGEGSRLTVL.

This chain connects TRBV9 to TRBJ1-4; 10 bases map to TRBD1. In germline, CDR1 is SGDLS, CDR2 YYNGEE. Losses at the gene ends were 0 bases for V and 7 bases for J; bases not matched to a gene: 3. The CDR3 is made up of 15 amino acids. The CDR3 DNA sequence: TGTGCCAGCAGCGTAGGACAGGGGGCCGGTGAAAAACTGTTTTTT. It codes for CASSVGQGAGEKLFF. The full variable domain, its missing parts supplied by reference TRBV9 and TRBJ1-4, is DSGVTQTPKHLITATGQRVTLRCSPRSGDLSVYWYQQSLDQGLQFLIQYYNGEERAKGNILERFSAQQFPDLHSELNLSSLELGDSALYFCASSVGQGAGEKLFFGSGTQLSVL.

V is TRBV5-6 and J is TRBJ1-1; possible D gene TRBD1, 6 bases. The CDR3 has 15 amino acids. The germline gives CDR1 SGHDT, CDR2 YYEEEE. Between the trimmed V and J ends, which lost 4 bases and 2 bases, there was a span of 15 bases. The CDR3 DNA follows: TGTGCCAGCAGCGGGCAGGCAGGGGCTAACACTGAAGCTTTCTTT. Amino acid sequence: CASSGQAGANTEAFF. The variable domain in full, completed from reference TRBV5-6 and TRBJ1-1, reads DAGVTQSPTHLIKTRGQQVTLRCSPKSGHDTVSWYQQALGQGPQFIFQYYEEEERQRGNFPDRFSGHQFPNYSSELNVNALLLGDSALYLCASSGQAGANTEAFFGQGTRLTVV.

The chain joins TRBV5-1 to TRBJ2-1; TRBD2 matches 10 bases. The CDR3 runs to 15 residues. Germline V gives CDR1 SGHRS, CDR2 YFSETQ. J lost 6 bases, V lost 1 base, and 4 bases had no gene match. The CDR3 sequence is CASSLLAGASNEQFF. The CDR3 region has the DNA TGCGCCAGCAGCTTGCTAGCGGGAGCAAGCAATGAGCAGTTCTTC.

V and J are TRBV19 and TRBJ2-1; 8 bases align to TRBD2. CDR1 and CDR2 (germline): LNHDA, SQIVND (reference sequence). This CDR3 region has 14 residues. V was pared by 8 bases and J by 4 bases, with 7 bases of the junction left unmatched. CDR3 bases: TGTGCCAGTGCTGAGGCGGGGGGTTACAATGAGCAGTTCTTC. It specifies CASAEAGGYNEQFF. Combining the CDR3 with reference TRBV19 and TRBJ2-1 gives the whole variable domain DGGITQSPKYLFRKEGQNVTLSCEQNLNHDAMYWYRQDPGQGLRLIYYSQIVNDFQKGDIAEGYSVSREKKESFPLTVTSAQKNPTAFYLCASAEAGGYNEQFFGPGTRLTVL.

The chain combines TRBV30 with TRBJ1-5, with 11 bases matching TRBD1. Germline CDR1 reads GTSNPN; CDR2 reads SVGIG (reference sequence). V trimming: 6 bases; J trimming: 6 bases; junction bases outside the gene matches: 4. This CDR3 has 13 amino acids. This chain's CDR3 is CACWTGGGQPQHF. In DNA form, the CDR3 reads TGTGCCTGCTGGACAGGGGGCGGTCAGCCCCAGCATTTT.

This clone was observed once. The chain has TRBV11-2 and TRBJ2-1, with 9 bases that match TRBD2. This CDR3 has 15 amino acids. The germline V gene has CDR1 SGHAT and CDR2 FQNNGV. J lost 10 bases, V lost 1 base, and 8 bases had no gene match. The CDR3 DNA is TGTGCCAGCAGCTTAGTAGCGGGAGAATCCGGGGAGCAGTTCTTC. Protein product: CASSLVAGESGEQFF.

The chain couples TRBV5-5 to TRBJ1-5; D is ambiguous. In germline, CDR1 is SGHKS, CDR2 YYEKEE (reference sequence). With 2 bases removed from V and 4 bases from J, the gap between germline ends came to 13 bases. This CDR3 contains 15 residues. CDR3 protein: CASSLLRGVNQPQHF. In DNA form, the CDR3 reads TGTGCCAGCAGCTTACTCCGGGGAGTAAATCAGCCCCAGCATTTT.

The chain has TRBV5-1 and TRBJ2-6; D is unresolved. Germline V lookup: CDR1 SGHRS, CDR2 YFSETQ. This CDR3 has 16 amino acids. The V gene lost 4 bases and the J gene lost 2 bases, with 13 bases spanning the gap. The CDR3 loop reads CASSAEGVAGANVLTF. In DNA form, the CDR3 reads TGCGCCAGCAGCGCCGAAGGAGTAGCTGGGGCCAACGTCCTGACTTTC.

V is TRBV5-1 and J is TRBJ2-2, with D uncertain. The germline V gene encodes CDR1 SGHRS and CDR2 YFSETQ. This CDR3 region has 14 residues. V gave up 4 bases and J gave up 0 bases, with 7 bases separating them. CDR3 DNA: TGCGCCAGCAGCAGCTCCCCGAACACCGGGGAGCTGTTTTTT. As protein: CASSSSPNTGELFF.